These 11 T cell receptor beta chains were all obtained from the same sample, sequenced in a study of OX40 agonist ivuxolimab in advanced cancers. This table comes from immunoSEQ multiplex PCR, and its TCRdb copy is limited to in-frame clones, with some not included. Counted here are roughly 92,000 clones, around 90% occurring once; the ten biggest clones make up roughly 0.16%. Sequences were derived from CD4+ or CD8+ T cells sorted from blood, sampled in a trial of the OX40 agonist ivuxolimab. Receptors originate from an adult with an advanced solid tumor such as melanoma, head and neck, liver or kidney cancer.

The rearrangement joins TRBV7-6 to TRBJ1-4; 7 bases map to TRBD1. The CDR3 has 14 residues. J was trimmed by 8 bases and V by 3 bases; bases with no gene match: 6. Germline CDR1 and CDR2: SGHVS and FNYEAQ. CDR3 DNA sequence: TGTGCCAGCAGCTTCACAGGGGTTGGAGAAAAACTGTTTTTT. Its translation: CASSFTGVGEKLFF.

V is TRBV18 and J is TRBJ2-5; no clear D. Germline-derived CDR1 and CDR2 are KGHSH and LQKENI. The V gene lost 2 bases and the J gene lost 2 bases, with 6 bases spanning the gap. This CDR3 is built from 13 residues. The CDR3 region has the DNA TGTGCCAGCTCACCAAAACTACAAGAGACCCAGTACTTC. It is translated as CASSPKLQETQYF.

V gene TRBV19 combines with J gene TRBJ2-2; 10 nucleotides agree with TRBD1. V shed 4 bases, J shed 4 bases, and the junction held 3 bases outside the gene matches. This CDR3 is 15 amino acids long. The V gene's germline CDR1 is LNHDA and CDR2 SQIVND (reference sequence). DNA for the CDR3: TGTGCCAGTAGTAGGGGACAGGGGACCACCGGGGAGCTGTTTTTT. Protein: CASSRGQGTTGELFF.

This chain uses TRBV14 with TRBJ1-4, with 9 bases fitting TRBD1. The CDR3 runs 15 residues. Trimming took 1 base from V and 8 from J; bases not matched to a gene: 5. Per the germline V gene, CDR1 is SGHDN and CDR2 is FVKESK. This chain's CDR3 is CASSQVAGQGEKLFF. The CDR3 DNA reads TGTGCCAGCAGCCAAGTTGCGGGACAGGGAGAAAAACTGTTTTTT.

DNA of the CDR3: TGTGCCACCTCACAGGGATACAAAGTAACCGGGGAGCTGTTTTTT. Protein product: CATSQGYKVTGELFF. The chain uses TRBV2 and TRBJ2-2; TRBD1 is a possible D gene (6 bases). This CDR3 spans 15 amino acids. Germline-derived CDR1 and CDR2 are SNHLY and FYNNEI. The V and J ends lost 10 bases and 5 bases respectively, with 20 bases between them.

The genes are TRBV5-1 and TRBJ2-1; D uncertain. The germline V gene encodes CDR1 SGHRS and CDR2 YFSETQ. The CDR3 spans 12 residues. V dropped 0 bases and J dropped 9 bases, with 7 bases sitting between them. The CDR3 reads CASSLVMGEQFF. The DNA of the CDR3 is TGCGCCAGCAGCTTGGTTATGGGTGAGCAGTTCTTC.

In this sample, this clone turned up a few times. This rearrangement joins TRBV4-1 to TRBJ1-2; D is ambiguous. Germline assignment: CDR1 MGHRA and CDR2 YSYEKL. CDR3 size: 14 residues. The ends were cut back, 0 bases at V and 8 bases at J, with 13 bases in the middle. CDR3 amino acids: CASSQDYPGGGYTF. The CDR3 DNA follows: TGCGCCAGCAGCCAAGATTACCCGGGAGGGGGCTACACCTTC.

In nucleotides, the CDR3 is TGTGCCAGCTGGGGGGCGATCGGGACAGGGGCCACCGGGGAGCTGTTTTTT. Translated: CASWGAIGTGATGELFF. The chain combines TRBV2 with TRBJ2-2; the match to TRBD1 covers 10 bases. The CDR3 runs to 17 residues. V shed 8 bases, J shed 4 bases, and the junction held 13 bases outside the gene matches. Germline lookup yields CDR1 SNHLY and CDR2 FYNNEI.

The chain joins TRBV5-1 to TRBJ2-1; TRBD2 matches 7 bases. Germline V gene data show CDR1 as SGHRS and CDR2 as YFSETQ. The length of the CDR3 is 15 residues. With 2 bases clipped from V and 8 bases from J, the junction kept 10 bases outside the gene matches. The CDR3 sequence is CASSLTPGGRDEQFF. CDR3 coding DNA: TGCGCCAGCAGCTTAACACCGGGGGGACGCGATGAGCAGTTCTTC.

The V and J genes are TRBV11-2 and TRBJ2-5, with 7 bases matching TRBD2. The CDR3 loop spans 16 amino acids. V lost 5 bases and J lost 4; bases outside the gene matches: 13. Germline-derived CDR1 and CDR2 are SGHAT and FQNNGV. The CDR3: CASSMGGRTMGETQYF. As DNA, the CDR3 is TGTGCCAGCAGCATGGGGGGGAGGACTATGGGAGAGACCCAGTACTTC.

The chain couples TRBV15 to TRBJ2-3; possibly TRBD1 or TRBD2 for D (5 bases each). The V end was cut by 4 bases, the J end by 3 bases, with 17 bases between. The length of the CDR3 is 16 residues. Germline V lookup: CDR1 LNHNV, CDR2 YYDKDF (reference sequence). The CDR3 sequence is CATSTGPPKITDTQYF. The CDR3 DNA sequence: TGTGCCACCAGCACGGGACCCCCAAAAATTACAGATACGCAGTATTTT.